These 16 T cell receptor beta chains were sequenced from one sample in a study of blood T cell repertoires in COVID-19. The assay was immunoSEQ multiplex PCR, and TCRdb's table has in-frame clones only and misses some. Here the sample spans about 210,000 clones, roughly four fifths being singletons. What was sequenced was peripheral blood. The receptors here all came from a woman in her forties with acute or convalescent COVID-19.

The CDR3 DNA reads TGTGCCACTGGACAGGCCGGGATGAACACTGAAGCTTTCTTT. Translation: CATGQAGMNTEAFF. This chain links TRBV19 with TRBJ1-1; 7 positions agree with TRBD1. This CDR3 has 14 residues. Trimming removed 10 bases from V and 0 bases from J; junction bases left unmatched: 8. Germline CDR1 is LNHDA and CDR2 is SQIVND (reference sequence).

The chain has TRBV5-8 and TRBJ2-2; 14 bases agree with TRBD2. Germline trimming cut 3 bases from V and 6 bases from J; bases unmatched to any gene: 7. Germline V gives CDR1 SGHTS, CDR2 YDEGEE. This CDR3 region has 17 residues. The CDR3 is CASSSPGLAGGPGELFF. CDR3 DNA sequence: TGTGCCAGCAGCTCGCCCGGACTAGCGGGGGGCCCCGGGGAGCTGTTTTTT.

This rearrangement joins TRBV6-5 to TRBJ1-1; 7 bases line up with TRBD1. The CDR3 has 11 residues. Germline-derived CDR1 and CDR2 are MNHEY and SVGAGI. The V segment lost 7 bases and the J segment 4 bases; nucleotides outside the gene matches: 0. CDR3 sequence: CASNRGTEAFF. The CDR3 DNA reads TGTGCCAGCAACAGGGGCACTGAAGCTTTCTTT.

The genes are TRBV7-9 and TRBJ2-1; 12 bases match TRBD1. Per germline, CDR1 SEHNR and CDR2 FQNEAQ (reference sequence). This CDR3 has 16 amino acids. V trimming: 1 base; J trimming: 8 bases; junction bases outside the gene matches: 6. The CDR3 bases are TGTGCCAGCAGCTTAGAAGGGACAGGGGGCTTGTATGAGCAGTTCTTC. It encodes CASSLEGTGGLYEQFF.

CDR3 sequence reads: CASRRTSGTYEQYF. CDR3 nucleotides: TGTGCCAGTAGAAGGACTAGCGGGACCTACGAGCAGTACTTC. This rearrangement joins TRBV19 to TRBJ2-7; TRBD2 agrees at 12 bases. The CDR3 runs to 14 residues. CDR1 and CDR2 from the germline V gene are LNHDA and SQIVND (reference sequence). Unmatched junction bases numbered 2, after V lost 6 bases and J lost 2 bases. The full variable domain, with the rest looked up from reference TRBV19 and TRBJ2-7, is DGGITQSPKYLFRKEGQNVTLSCEQNLNHDAMYWYRQDPGQGLRLIYYSQIVNDFQKGDIAEGYSVSREKKESFPLTVTSAQKNPTAFYLCASRRTSGTYEQYFGPGTRLTVT.

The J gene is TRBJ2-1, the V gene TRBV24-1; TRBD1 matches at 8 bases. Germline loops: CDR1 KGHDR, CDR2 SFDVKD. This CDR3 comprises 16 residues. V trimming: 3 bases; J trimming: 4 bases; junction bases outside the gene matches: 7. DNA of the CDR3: TGTGCCACCAGTGATCCTGACAGGGGACCTTACAATGAGCAGTTCTTC. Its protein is CATSDPDRGPYNEQFF.

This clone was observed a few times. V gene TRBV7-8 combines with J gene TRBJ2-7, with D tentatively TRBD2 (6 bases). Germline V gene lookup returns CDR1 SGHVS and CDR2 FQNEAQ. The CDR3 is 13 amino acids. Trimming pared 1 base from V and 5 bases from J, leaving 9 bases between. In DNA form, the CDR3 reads TGTGCCAGCAGCTTAGTCTGGGGGGACGAGCAGTACTTC. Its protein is CASSLVWGDEQYF.

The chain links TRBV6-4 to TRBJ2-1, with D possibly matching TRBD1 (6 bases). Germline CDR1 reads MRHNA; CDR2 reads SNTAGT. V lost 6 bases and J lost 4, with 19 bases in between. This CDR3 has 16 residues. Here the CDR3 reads CASSPKGGQGYNEQFF. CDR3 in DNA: TGTGCCAGCAGCCCAAAGGGCGGCCAGGGGTACAATGAGCAGTTCTTC.

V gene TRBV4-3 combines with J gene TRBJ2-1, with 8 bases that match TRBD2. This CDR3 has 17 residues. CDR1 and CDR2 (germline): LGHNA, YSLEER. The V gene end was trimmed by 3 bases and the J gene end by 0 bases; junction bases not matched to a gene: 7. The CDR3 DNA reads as TGCGCCAGCAGCCAGCTAACTAGCGGAAGCTCCTACAATGAGCAGTTCTTC. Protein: CASSQLTSGSSYNEQFF.

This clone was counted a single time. This chain's CDR3 is CASSINRGGNSPLHF. The CDR3 nucleotides are TGTGCCAGTAGTATTAACAGGGGAGGTAATTCACCCCTCCACTTT. The chain employs TRBV19 and TRBJ1-6; 7 bases align to TRBD1. V was pared by 3 bases and J by 6 bases, with 5 bases of the junction left unmatched. Germline V CDR1 and CDR2: LNHDA, SQIVND (reference sequence). The CDR3 covers 15 residues.

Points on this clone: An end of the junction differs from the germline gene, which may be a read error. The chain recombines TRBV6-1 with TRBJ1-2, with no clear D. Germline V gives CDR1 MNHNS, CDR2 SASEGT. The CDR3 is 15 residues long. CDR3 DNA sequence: TGTGCCAGCATTGAATCAGGCCTGGGTAACTATGGCTACACCTTC. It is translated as CASIESGLGNYGYTF.

CDR3 sequence: CSASGTGAREKLFF. CDR3 DNA sequence: TGCAGTGCTAGTGGGACAGGGGCTCGCGAAAAACTGTTTTTT. The gene calls are TRBV20-1 and TRBJ1-4; 10 bases line up with TRBD1. The ends lost 3 bases at V and 8 bases at J; junction bases unmatched: 6. The CDR3 runs to 14 residues. CDR1 is DFQATT and CDR2 is SNEGSKA in the germline V gene (reference sequence).

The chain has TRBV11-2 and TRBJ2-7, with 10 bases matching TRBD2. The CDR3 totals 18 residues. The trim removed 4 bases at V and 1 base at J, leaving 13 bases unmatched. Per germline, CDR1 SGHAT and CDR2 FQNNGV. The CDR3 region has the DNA TGTGCCAGCAGCTCATTGCCGGCGGCGACTAGCGGGTCCTACGAGCAGTACTTC. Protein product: CASSSLPAATSGSYEQYF.

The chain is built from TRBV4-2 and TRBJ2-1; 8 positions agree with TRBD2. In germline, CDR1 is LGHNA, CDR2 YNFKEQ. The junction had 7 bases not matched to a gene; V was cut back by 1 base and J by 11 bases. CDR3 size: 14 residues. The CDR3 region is CASSQAGGLKKQFF. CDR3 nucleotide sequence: TGTGCCAGCAGCCAAGCGGGAGGGCTTAAGAAGCAGTTCTTC.

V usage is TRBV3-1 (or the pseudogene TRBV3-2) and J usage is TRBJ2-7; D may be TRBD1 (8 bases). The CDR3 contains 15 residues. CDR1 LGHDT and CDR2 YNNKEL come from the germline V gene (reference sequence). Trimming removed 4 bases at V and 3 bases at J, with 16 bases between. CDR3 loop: CASSRGTGGGYEQYF. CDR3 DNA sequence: TGTGCCAGCAGCCGAGGGACAGGCGGGGGCTACGAGCAGTACTTC.

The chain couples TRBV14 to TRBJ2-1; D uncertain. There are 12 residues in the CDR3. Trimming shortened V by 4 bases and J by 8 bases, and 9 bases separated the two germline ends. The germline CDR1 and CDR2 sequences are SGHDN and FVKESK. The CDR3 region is CASSLSGDEQFF. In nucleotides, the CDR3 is TGTGCCAGCAGCCTTTCAGGCGATGAGCAGTTCTTC.